The 3 T cell receptor beta chains presented below share a single source sample, sequenced in a study of CD8 T cells in Susac syndrome. It was with random hexamers that roughly 0.45 to 1 ug RNA was reverse transcribed. TCRdb used MiXCR to reprocess the immunoSEQ multiplex PCR reads, holding one entry per CDR3 protein. This table holds about 160,000 distinct CDR3 sequences, 94% found once. Material: CD4+ T cells from PBMCs. These receptors originate from a human donor with multiple sclerosis.

This sequence joins TRBV6-5 and TRBJ1-2; D possibly corresponds to TRBD1 (6 bases). In germline, CDR1 is MNHEY, CDR2 SVGAGI. The CDR3 length is 15 residues. Trimming stripped 4 bases from V and 7 bases from J, with 19 bases between. The CDR3 sequence is CASSSNGGGRAGYTF. CDR3 DNA sequence: TGTGCCAGCAGTTCCAACGGGGGGGGGCGCGCTGGCTACACCTTC.

This clonotype was seen once. The genes are TRBV28 and TRBJ2-4, with a possible D match to TRBD1 (5 bases). With 4 bases removed from V and 10 bases from J, the gap between germline ends came to 8 bases. The CDR3 is 11 residues long. Germline V CDR1 and CDR2: MDHEN, SYDVKM. The CDR3 DNA reads as TGTGCCAGCAGTTCAGGGTGGATTCAGTACTTC. Amino acids: CASSSGWIQYF.

This clonotype was detected only once. V gene TRBV24-1 combines with J gene TRBJ1-5; no definite D call. Trimming cost V 8 bases and J 3 bases, with 16 bases left between them. This CDR3 has 15 residues. CDR1 and CDR2 from the germline V gene are KGHDR and SFDVKD. CDR3 DNA: TGTGCCACCACCGGATCGCCTCCCTTCAATCAGCCCCAGCATTTT. Translation gives CATTGSPPFNQPQHF.